The sequence of this T cell receptor beta chain was determined in a study of blood T cell repertoires in COVID-19. Background on the study: COVID-19 samples, acute and convalescent, were from the United States, Italy and Spain.

Clones were read by immunoSEQ multiplex PCR, and TCRdb kept only the in-frame ones, dropping some. This sample has some 160,000 clones, with around four fifths found just once. In germline, CDR1 is SGHRS, CDR2 YFSETQ. CDR3 length: 16 residues. V lost 5 bases and J lost 1, with 15 bases in between. Material: PBMCs or T cells enriched from blood (not recorded which). This receptor was taken from a woman aged 40-49 years who had recovered from COVID-19. V gene TRBV5-1 combines with J gene TRBJ2-2; D perhaps matches TRBD2 (5 bases). The CDR3 bases are TGCGCCAGCAGTCCATTCTCGGGATTGAACACCGGGGAGCTGTTTTTT. Its translation is CASSPFSGLNTGELFF.